What follows are 8 T cell receptor beta chains derived from one specimen sequenced in a study of T cell changes during pregnancy in multiple sclerosis. The table came from immunoSEQ multiplex PCR; TCRdb's copy has only in-frame clones and leaves some out. The sample has tens of thousands of clones; more than 90% are singletons. This sample comprised peripheral blood, obtained in the first trimester of pregnancy. The receptors were gathered from a female donor in good health, enrolled as a control in a pregnancy study.

This chain connects TRBV27 to TRBJ1-3; D not resolved. Trimming removed 0 bases from V and 0 bases from J, with 6 bases in between. The germline V gene has CDR1 MNHEY and CDR2 SMNVEV (reference sequence). The CDR3 is 15 residues long. CDR3 in DNA: TGTGCCAGCAGTTTATCTGGTAGCTCTGGAAACACCATATATTTT. It encodes CASSLSGSSGNTIYF.

The V call is TRBV11-2, the J call TRBJ2-3, with D possibly being TRBD1 (6 bases). Germline V gene data show CDR1 as SGHAT and CDR2 as FQNNGV. The CDR3 runs 15 residues. The ends were cut back, 2 bases at V and 5 bases at J, with 14 bases in the middle. CDR3 protein: CASSLLGAIRDTQYF. The CDR3 nucleotides are TGTGCCAGCAGCTTACTGGGGGCGATTCGAGATACGCAGTATTTT.

The chain uses TRBV29-1 and TRBJ1-1; D gene unclear. Germline values: CDR1 SQVTM, CDR2 ANQGSEA. Trimming pared 4 bases from V and 1 base from J, leaving 7 bases between. CDR3 length: 12 amino acids. The CDR3 here is CSVAYTNTEAFF. The CDR3 coding sequence is TGCAGCGTTGCGTACACGAACACTGAAGCTTTCTTT.

The chain has TRBV11-2 and TRBJ2-7, with TRBD2 identical over 10 bases. Germline V CDR1 and CDR2: SGHAT, FQNNGV. The CDR3 is made up of 18 amino acids. V was pared by 4 bases and J by 3 bases, with 15 bases of the junction left unmatched. The CDR3 bases are TGTGCCAGCAGCTCCGTCCAATGGGCTAGCGGGGGTTTCTACGAGCAGTACTTC. This sequence encodes CASSSVQWASGGFYEQYF.

The chain uses TRBV6-5 and TRBJ1-1; D gene unclear. The CDR3 contains 11 residues. Trimming stripped 11 bases from V and 1 base from J, with 8 bases between. CDR1 and CDR2 from the germline V gene are MNHEY and SVGAGI. CDR3 sequence reads: CASEGNTEAFF. Here the CDR3 DNA reads TGTGCCTCGGAGGGGAACACTGAAGCTTTCTTT.

As for this clone: Within the sample, other DNA sequences also encode this same CDR3. The rearrangement joins TRBV5-1 to TRBJ2-3, with a tentative D call TRBD2 (6 bases). The germline gives CDR1 SGHRS, CDR2 YFSETQ. Trimming shortened V by 0 bases and J by 3 bases, and 11 bases separated the two germline ends. CDR3 length equals 15 residues. CDR3 sequence: CASSLAAGRTDTQYF. CDR3 DNA sequence: TGCGCCAGCAGCTTGGCAGCAGGGAGGACAGATACGCAGTATTTT.

The chain uses TRBV7-3 and TRBJ2-7; the D gene is possibly TRBD1 (5 bases). The CDR3 length is 12 residues. Germline lookup yields CDR1 SGHTA and CDR2 FQGTGA. Trimming took 6 bases from V and 2 from J, leaving 8 bases between them. CDR3: CASSSQAYEQYF. The CDR3 nucleotides read TGTGCCAGCAGTTCACAGGCCTACGAGCAGTACTTC.

This sequence joins TRBV4-3 and TRBJ2-2; 9 bases are shared with TRBD2. The CDR3 has 15 residues. V lost 6 bases and J lost 7; bases outside the gene matches: 9. CDR1 LGHNA and CDR2 YSLEER come from the germline V gene. CDR3 nucleotides: TGCGCCAGCAGTTCCGTAGCGGGGGTTGGCGGGGAGCTGTTTTTT. Its protein is CASSSVAGVGGELFF.